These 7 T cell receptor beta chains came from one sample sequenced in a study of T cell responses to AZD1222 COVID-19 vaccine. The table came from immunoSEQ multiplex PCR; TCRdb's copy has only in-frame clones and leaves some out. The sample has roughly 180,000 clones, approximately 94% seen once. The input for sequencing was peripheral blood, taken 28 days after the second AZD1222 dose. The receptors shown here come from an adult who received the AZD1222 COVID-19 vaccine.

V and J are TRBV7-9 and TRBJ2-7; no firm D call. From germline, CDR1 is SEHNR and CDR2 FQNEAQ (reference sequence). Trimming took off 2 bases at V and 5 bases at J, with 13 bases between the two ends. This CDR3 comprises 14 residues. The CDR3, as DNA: TGTGCCAGCAGCTTAACGTCGCAGGCTGACGAGCAGTACTTC. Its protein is CASSLTSQADEQYF.

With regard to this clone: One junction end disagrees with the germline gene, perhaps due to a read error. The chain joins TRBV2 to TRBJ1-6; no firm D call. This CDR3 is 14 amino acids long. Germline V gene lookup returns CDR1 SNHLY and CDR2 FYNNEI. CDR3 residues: CASSEARSWSPFHF. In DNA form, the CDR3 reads TGTGCCAGCAGTGAAGCGCGCAGTTGGTCACCCTTCCACTTT.

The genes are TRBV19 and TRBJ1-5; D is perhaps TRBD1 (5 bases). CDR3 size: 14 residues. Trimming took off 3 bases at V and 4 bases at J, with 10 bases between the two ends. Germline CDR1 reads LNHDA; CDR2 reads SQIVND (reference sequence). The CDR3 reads CASSIREGNQPQHF. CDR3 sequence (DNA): TGTGCCAGTAGTATCAGGGAAGGGAATCAGCCCCAGCATTTT.

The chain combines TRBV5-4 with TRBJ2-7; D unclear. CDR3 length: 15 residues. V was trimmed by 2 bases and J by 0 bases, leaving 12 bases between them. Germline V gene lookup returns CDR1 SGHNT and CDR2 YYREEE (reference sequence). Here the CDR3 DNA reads TGTGCCAGCAGCTTACAGACGCACTCCTCCTACGAGCAGTACTTC. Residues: CASSLQTHSSYEQYF.

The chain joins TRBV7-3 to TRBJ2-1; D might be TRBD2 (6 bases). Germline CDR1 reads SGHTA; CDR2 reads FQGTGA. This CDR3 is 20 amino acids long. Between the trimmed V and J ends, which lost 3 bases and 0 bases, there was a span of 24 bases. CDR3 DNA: TGTGCCAGCAGCTTTTTTTCCGCACCCTCTAGCGCCAGCTCCTACAATGAGCAGTTCTTC. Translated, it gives CASSFFSAPSSASSYNEQFF.

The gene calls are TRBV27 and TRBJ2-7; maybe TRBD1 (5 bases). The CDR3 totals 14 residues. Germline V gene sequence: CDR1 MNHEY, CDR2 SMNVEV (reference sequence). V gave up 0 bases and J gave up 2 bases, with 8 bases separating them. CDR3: CASSLSTGPYEQYF. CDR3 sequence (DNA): TGTGCCAGCAGTTTATCTACAGGCCCCTACGAGCAGTACTTC.

The CDR3 is CASSERSSVYEQYF. The CDR3 DNA follows: TGTGCCAGCAGTGAAAGAAGCTCCGTCTACGAGCAGTACTTC. This chain links TRBV6-1 with TRBJ2-7; D is undetermined. V lost 2 bases and J 3 bases, leaving 11 bases between the germline ends. Germline-derived CDR1 and CDR2 are MNHNS and SASEGT. The CDR3 length is 14 residues.